One sample yielded the 23 T cell receptor beta chains listed below, sequenced in a study of shared clonotypes between healthy human individuals. The assay was immunoSEQ multiplex PCR, and TCRdb's table has in-frame clones only and misses some. The sample has some 2.1 million clones, approximately 92% seen once. CD45RO-negative CD8 cells positively selected for CCR7 made up the naive population, which excluded terminally differentiated effector memory CD45RA+ cells. Sequenced input: naive CD8+ T cells from PBMCs. The receptor set was obtained from a man younger than 35 in good health. Some clones in this sample may be carry-over from other donors' samples.

The chain combines TRBV21-1 with TRBJ2-2; the D call of TRBD1 is as the table states it, not checked on the DNA. TRBV21-1 is assigned pseudogene status. The CDR3 consists of 14 residues. The CDR3 sequence is CASKRDRDTGELFF. The CDR3 nucleotides are TGTGCCAGCAAGAGGGACAGGGACACCGGGGAGCTGTTTTTT.

The chain joins TRBV19 to TRBJ1-4; no firm D call. This CDR3 region has 11 residues. CDR1 LNHDA and CDR2 SQIVND come from the germline V gene (reference sequence). V was pared by 5 bases and J by 11 bases, with 9 bases between. The CDR3 DNA follows: TGTGCCAGTAGTGCCACGCAGAAACTGTTTTTT. Its protein product is CASSATQKLFF.

The rearrangement joins TRBV7-9 to TRBJ2-1; D is unclear. V dropped 3 bases and J dropped 7 bases, with 13 bases sitting between them. This CDR3 has 14 amino acids. The germline CDR1 and CDR2 sequences are SEHNR and FQNEAQ (reference sequence). The CDR3 coding sequence is TGTGCCAGCAGCTTCGTGACCGTCGGTAATGAGCAGTTCTTC. Encoded protein: CASSFVTVGNEQFF.

This chain joins TRBV19 and TRBJ2-7; 10 positions match TRBD1. The junction had 6 bases not matched to a gene; V was cut back by 7 bases and J by 6 bases. There are 13 residues in the CDR3. The germline gives CDR1 LNHDA, CDR2 SQIVND (reference sequence). CDR3 loop: CASNEDRGLEQYF. Here the CDR3 DNA reads TGTGCCAGTAATGAAGACAGGGGGCTCGAGCAGTACTTC.

This CDR3 is CASVTPGEQYF. The CDR3 nucleotides read TGTGCCAGCGTGACCCCGGGGGAGCAGTACTTC. The chain uses TRBV2 and TRBJ2-7, with D possibly matching TRBD2 (5 bases). The germline gives CDR1 SNHLY, CDR2 FYNNEI. The CDR3 is 11 residues long. Trimming left V 8 bases short and J 7 bases short, with 12 bases between.

In nucleotides, the CDR3 is TGTGCCAGCAGCTTAGCGCGTTCGGGGGACAATGAGCAGTTCTTC. Translating gives CASSLARSGDNEQFF. The chain couples TRBV7-8 to TRBJ2-1; TRBD2 is a possible D gene (6 bases). The V gene's germline CDR1 is SGHVS and CDR2 FQNEAQ. V lost 0 bases and J lost 5, with 11 bases in between. The CDR3 sequence is 15 residues long.

The rearrangement uses TRBV11-2 and TRBJ2-2, with D perhaps matching TRBD2 (6 bases). CDR1 and CDR2 from the germline V gene are SGHAT and FQNNGV. CDR3 length: 15 amino acids. With 1 base removed from V and 4 bases from J, the gap between germline ends came to 10 bases. CDR3 protein: CASSLAPEGTGELFF. CDR3 nucleotide sequence: TGTGCCAGCAGCTTAGCGCCGGAGGGCACCGGGGAGCTGTTTTTT.

The chain is built from TRBV11-2 and TRBJ1-2; D remains ambiguous. The CDR3 is 16 residues long. Germline V lookup: CDR1 SGHAT, CDR2 FQNNGV. Trimming stripped 3 bases from V and 0 bases from J, with 14 bases between. The CDR3 protein is CASSLSEEGANYGYTF. CDR3 DNA: TGTGCCAGCAGCTTGAGCGAGGAGGGAGCTAACTATGGCTACACCTTC.

V gene TRBV27 combines with J gene TRBJ1-1; D may be TRBD1 (5 bases). Trimming removed 5 bases from V and 1 base from J, with 14 bases in between. The length of the CDR3 is 15 residues. Germline assignment: CDR1 MNHEY and CDR2 SMNVEV (reference sequence). This CDR3 reads CASSPRGGSNTEAFF. CDR3 nucleotide sequence: TGTGCCAGCAGTCCGCGGGGGGGATCGAACACTGAAGCTTTCTTT.

This chain links TRBV7-9 with TRBJ2-1; TRBD2 agrees at 12 bases. The V gene end was trimmed by 4 bases and the J gene end by 8 bases; junction bases not matched to a gene: 6. The CDR3 covers 15 residues. Germline CDR1 SEHNR, CDR2 FQNEAQ (reference sequence). CDR3 in DNA: TGTGCCAGCAGCTCCCGCCTAGCGGGAGGGGATGAGCAGTTCTTC. Amino acid sequence: CASSSRLAGGDEQFF.

The chain recombines TRBV11-3 with TRBJ2-1; 8 bases align to TRBD2. The CDR3 is made up of 16 amino acids. V shed 5 bases and J 7 bases; nucleotides not matched to a gene: 13. Germline V gives CDR1 SGHNT, CDR2 YENEEA. DNA of the CDR3: TGTGCCAGCAGCCCAGGAGGGGGACTAGGTCTGAATGAGCAGTTCTTC. Protein: CASSPGGGLGLNEQFF.

The gene calls are TRBV7-9 and TRBJ2-1; TRBD1 agrees at 10 bases. CDR3 length: 16 amino acids. The germline V gene has CDR1 SEHNR and CDR2 FQNEAQ (reference sequence). Trimming took 4 bases from V and 6 from J; bases not matched to a gene: 9. For the CDR3, the DNA is TGTGCCAGCAGCTCAAATAGACAGGGGGCGCCCAATGAGCAGTTCTTC. Translated: CASSSNRQGAPNEQFF. Filled out from reference TRBV7-9 and TRBJ2-1, the complete variable domain reads DTGVSQNPRHKITKRGQNVTFRCDPISEHNRLYWYRQTLGQGPEFLTYFQNEAQLEKSRLLSDRFSAERPKGSFSTLEIQRTEQGDSAMYLCASSSNRQGAPNEQFFGPGTRLTVL.

This clone turned up a few times. This chain joins TRBV6-1 and TRBJ1-5; D not certain. The CDR3 contains 13 residues. The germline V gene has CDR1 MNHNS and CDR2 SASEGT. With 1 base removed from V and 7 bases from J, the gap between germline ends came to 8 bases. CDR3 sequence: CASSEGIRQPQHF. CDR3 sequence (DNA): TGTGCCAGCAGTGAAGGAATACGACAGCCCCAGCATTTT.

The chain uses TRBV12-2 and TRBJ2-3; whether TRBD1, the table's D call, matches the DNA was not checked. TRBV12-2 is assigned pseudogene status. The CDR3 is made up of 14 amino acids. In DNA form, the CDR3 reads TGTGCAAGTCGCTTGGGACACCCCACAGATACGCAGTATTTT. This sequence encodes CASRLGHPTDTQYF.

The chain couples TRBV10-2 to TRBJ2-3, with 8 bases matching TRBD2. The CDR3 runs 15 residues. Germline V gene lookup returns CDR1 WSHSY and CDR2 SAAADI. V lost 2 bases, J lost 4 bases, and 5 bases stayed unmatched. The CDR3 DNA is TGCGCCAGCAGTGAGGTGGTAGCGGGACCAGATACGCAGTATTTT. Encoded protein: CASSEVVAGPDTQYF.

This clone was counted a few times. The chain joins TRBV2 to TRBJ1-4; D gene ambiguous. Germline lookup yields CDR1 SNHLY and CDR2 FYNNEI. This CDR3 contains 12 residues. Trimming pared 7 bases from V and 4 bases from J, leaving 7 bases between. CDR3 nucleotides: TGTGCCAGCACTGTCCTTAATGAAAAACTGTTTTTT. Translation gives CASTVLNEKLFF.

The chain carries TRBV25-1 and TRBJ2-7; D gene ambiguous. CDR1 is MGHDK and CDR2 is SYGVNS in the germline V gene. V lost 1 base, J lost 0 bases, and 10 bases lay in between. The CDR3 consists of 15 residues. CDR3 sequence (DNA): TGTGCCAGCAGTGAATCGCTCAGGAGCTCCTACGAGCAGTACTTC. It is translated as CASSESLRSSYEQYF.

This sequence joins TRBV29-1 and TRBJ1-1, with D uncertain. The CDR3 covers 14 residues. CDR1 is SQVTM and CDR2 is ANQGSEA in the germline V gene. The V gene lost 4 bases and the J gene lost 7 bases, with 19 bases spanning the gap. CDR3 DNA sequence: TGCAGCGTTGCCGCCGGGAGCCGGGTTGGTGAAGCTTTCTTT. Amino acids: CSVAAGSRVGEAFF.

The V gene is TRBV9, the J gene TRBJ2-7; D gene uncertain. The CDR3 spans 15 residues. Trimming removed 0 bases at V and 0 bases at J, with 10 bases between. The germline CDR1 and CDR2 sequences are SGDLS and YYNGEE. This CDR3 reads CASSVDPRYSYEQYF. The DNA for the CDR3 is TGTGCCAGCAGCGTAGACCCTAGGTACTCCTACGAGCAGTACTTC.

This sequence joins TRBV7-9 and TRBJ2-3; the D is unclear. Germline V lookup: CDR1 SEHNR, CDR2 FQNEAQ (reference sequence). The CDR3 spans 15 residues. Trimming left V 3 bases short and J 6 bases short, with 16 bases between. CDR3 sequence: CASSFLLLAPDTQYF. The DNA for the CDR3 is TGTGCCAGCAGCTTTCTCCTCTTGGCCCCGGATACGCAGTATTTT.

The V and J genes are TRBV5-6 and TRBJ2-3; D is ambiguous. The CDR3 contains 12 residues. Trimming stripped 4 bases from V and 3 bases from J, with 6 bases between. CDR1 is SGHDT and CDR2 is YYEEEE in the germline V gene. CDR3 sequence (DNA): TGTGCCAGCAGCCTGACGACAGATACGCAGTATTTT. It specifies CASSLTTDTQYF.

The chain recombines TRBV10-3 with TRBJ2-1; 15 bases agree with TRBD2. With V trimmed by 6 bases and J by 7 bases, 4 bases remained unmatched. The CDR3 has 15 residues. Germline CDR1 and CDR2: ENHRY and SYGVKD. CDR3 loop: CAISRTSGRGNEQFF. For the CDR3, the DNA is TGTGCCATCAGCCGGACTAGCGGGAGGGGTAATGAGCAGTTCTTC.

The chain joins TRBV7-9 to TRBJ1-1; D ambiguous. From germline, CDR1 is SEHNR and CDR2 FQNEAQ (reference sequence). This CDR3 comprises 14 residues. Trimming stripped 5 bases from V and 1 base from J, with 11 bases between. CDR3 sequence reads: CASSLDRRNTEAFF. CDR3 nucleotide sequence: TGTGCCAGCAGCCTAGATCGTAGGAACACTGAAGCTTTCTTT. Variable domain in full (rest from reference TRBV7-9 and TRBJ1-1): DTGVSQNPRHKITKRGQNVTFRCDPISEHNRLYWYRQTLGQGPEFLTYFQNEAQLEKSRLLSDRFSAERPKGSFSTLEIQRTEQGDSAMYLCASSLDRRNTEAFFGQGTRLTVV.